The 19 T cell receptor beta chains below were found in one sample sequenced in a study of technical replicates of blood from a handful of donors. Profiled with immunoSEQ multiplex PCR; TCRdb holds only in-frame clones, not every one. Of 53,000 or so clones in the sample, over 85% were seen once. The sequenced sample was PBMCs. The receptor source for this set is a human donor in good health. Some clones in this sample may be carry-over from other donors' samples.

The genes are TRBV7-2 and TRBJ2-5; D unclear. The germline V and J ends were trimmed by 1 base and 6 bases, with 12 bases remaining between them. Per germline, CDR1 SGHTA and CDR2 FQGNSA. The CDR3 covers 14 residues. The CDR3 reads CASSLGQGWQTQYF. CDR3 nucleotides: TGTGCCAGCAGCTTAGGACAAGGTTGGCAGACCCAGTACTTC.

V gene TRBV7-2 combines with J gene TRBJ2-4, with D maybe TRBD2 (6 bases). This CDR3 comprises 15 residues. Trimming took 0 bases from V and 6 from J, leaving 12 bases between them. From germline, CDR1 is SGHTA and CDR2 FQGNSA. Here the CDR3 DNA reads TGTGCCAGCAGCTTAGCCTCGGGACTCCTAAACATTCAGTACTTC. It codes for CASSLASGLLNIQYF.

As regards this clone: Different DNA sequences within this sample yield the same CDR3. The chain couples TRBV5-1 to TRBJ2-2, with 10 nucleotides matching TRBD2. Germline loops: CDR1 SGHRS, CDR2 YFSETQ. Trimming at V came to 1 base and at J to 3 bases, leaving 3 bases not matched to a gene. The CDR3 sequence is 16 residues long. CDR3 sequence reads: CASSLLAGGDTGELFF. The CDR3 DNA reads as TGCGCCAGCAGCTTGTTAGCGGGAGGAGACACCGGGGAGCTGTTTTTT. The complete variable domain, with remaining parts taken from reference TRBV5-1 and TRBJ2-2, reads KAGVTQTPRYLIKTRGQQVTLSCSPISGHRSVSWYQQTPGQGLQFLFEYFSETQRNKGNFPGRFSGRQFSNSRSEMNVSTLELGDSALYLCASSLLAGGDTGELFFGEGSRLTVL.

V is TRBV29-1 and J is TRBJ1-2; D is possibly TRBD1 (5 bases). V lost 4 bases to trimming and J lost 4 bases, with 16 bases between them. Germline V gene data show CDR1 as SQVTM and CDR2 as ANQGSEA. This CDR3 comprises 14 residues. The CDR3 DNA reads TGCAGCGTTGCTGACCGAGGGGACTCCTATGGCTACACCTTC. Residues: CSVADRGDSYGYTF.

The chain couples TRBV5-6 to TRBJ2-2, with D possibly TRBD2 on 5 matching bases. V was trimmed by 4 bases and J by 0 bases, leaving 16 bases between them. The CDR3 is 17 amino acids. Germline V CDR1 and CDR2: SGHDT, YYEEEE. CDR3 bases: TGTGCCAGCAGCCACCCATTGGACTCCTCGAACACCGGGGAGCTGTTTTTT. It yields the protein CASSHPLDSSNTGELFF.

CDR3 amino acids: CASSARTGGAGELFF. The CDR3 bases are TGTGCCAGCAGCGCAAGGACAGGTGGGGCCGGGGAGCTGTTTTTT. The chain is built from TRBV9 and TRBJ2-2; 7 bases match TRBD1. Germline trimming cut 3 bases from V and 6 bases from J; bases unmatched to any gene: 8. Germline assignment: CDR1 SGDLS and CDR2 YYNGEE. The CDR3 extends over 15 amino acids.

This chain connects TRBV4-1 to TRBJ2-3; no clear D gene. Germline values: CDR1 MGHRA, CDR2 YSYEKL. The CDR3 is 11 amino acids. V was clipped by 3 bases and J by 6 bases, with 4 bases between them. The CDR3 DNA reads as TGCGCCAGCAGCCAGGCTGATACGCAGTATTTT. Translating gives CASSQADTQYF.

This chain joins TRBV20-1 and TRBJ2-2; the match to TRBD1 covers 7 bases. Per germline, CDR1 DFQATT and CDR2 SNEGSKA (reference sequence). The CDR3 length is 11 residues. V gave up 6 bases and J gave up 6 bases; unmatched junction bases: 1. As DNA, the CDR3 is TGCAGTGCGAGGGGGCCCGGGGAGCTGTTTTTT. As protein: CSARGPGELFF.

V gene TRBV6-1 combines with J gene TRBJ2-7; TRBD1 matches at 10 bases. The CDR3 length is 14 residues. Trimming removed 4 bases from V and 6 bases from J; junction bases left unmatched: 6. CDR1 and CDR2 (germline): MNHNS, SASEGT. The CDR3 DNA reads TGTGCCAGCAGTGCCACGGGACAGGGGACCGAGCAGTACTTC. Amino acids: CASSATGQGTEQYF.

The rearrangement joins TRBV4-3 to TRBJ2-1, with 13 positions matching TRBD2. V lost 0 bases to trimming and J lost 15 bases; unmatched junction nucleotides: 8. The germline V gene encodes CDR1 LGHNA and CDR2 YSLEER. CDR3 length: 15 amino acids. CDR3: CASSQDRTSGSFRFF. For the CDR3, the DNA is TGCGCCAGCAGCCAAGATAGGACTAGCGGGAGTTTTCGGTTCTTC.

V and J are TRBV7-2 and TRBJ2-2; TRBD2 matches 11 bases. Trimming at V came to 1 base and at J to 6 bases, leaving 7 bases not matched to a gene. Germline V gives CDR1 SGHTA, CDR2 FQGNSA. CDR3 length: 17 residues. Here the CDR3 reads CASSLGVAGGPSGELFF. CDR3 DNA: TGTGCCAGCAGCTTAGGGGTAGCGGGGGGGCCGTCCGGGGAGCTGTTTTTT.

CDR3 sequence reads: CAWSAGTGSFHEQFF. The CDR3 DNA follows: TGTGCCTGGAGTGCGGGGACAGGGAGCTTTCATGAGCAGTTCTTC. J is TRBJ2-1 and V is TRBV30; the match to TRBD1 covers 9 bases. Germline CDR1 and CDR2: GTSNPN and SVGIG (reference sequence). The CDR3 runs 15 residues. The trim removed 1 base at V and 8 bases at J, leaving 9 bases unmatched.

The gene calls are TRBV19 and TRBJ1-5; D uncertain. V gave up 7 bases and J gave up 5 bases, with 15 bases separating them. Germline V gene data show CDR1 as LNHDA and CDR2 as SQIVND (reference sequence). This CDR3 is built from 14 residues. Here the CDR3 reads CASTPRRSDQPQHF. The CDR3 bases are TGTGCCAGTACCCCTAGGCGGTCGGATCAGCCCCAGCATTTT.

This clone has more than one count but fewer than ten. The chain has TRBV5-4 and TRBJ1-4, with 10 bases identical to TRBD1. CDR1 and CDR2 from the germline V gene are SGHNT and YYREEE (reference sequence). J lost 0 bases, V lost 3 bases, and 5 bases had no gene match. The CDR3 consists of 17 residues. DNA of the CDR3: TGTGCCAGCAGCTCCGGGACAGGGGATACAACTAATGAAAAACTGTTTTTT. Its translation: CASSSGTGDTTNEKLFF. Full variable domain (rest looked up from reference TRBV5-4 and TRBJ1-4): ETGVTQSPTHLIKTRGQQVTLRCSSQSGHNTVSWYQQALGQGPQFIFQYYREEENGRGNFPPRFSGLQFPNYSSELNVNALELDDSALYLCASSSGTGDTTNEKLFFGSGTQLSVL.

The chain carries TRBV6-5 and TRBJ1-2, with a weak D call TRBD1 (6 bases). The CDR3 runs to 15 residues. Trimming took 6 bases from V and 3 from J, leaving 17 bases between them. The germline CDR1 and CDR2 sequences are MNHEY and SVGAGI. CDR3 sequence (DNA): TGTGCCAGCAGCCGAAAACAGGGATTCGACTATGGCTACACCTTC. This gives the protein CASSRKQGFDYGYTF.

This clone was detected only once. CDR3 sequence (DNA): TGCAGCGTTGCGGCGGGCCCCTACGAGCAGTACTTC. Translated, it gives CSVAAGPYEQYF. The rearrangement joins TRBV29-1 to TRBJ2-7; D is perhaps TRBD2 (5 bases). Trimming stripped 4 bases from V and 2 bases from J, with 9 bases between. The CDR3 is 12 residues long. CDR1 is SQVTM, CDR2 ANQGSEA, per germline.

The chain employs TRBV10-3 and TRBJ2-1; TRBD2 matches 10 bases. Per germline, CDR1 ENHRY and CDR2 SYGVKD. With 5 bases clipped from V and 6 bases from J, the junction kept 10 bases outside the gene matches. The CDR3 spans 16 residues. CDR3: CAISLAGGPTINEQFF. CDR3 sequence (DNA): TGTGCCATCAGTTTAGCGGGAGGTCCTACTATCAATGAGCAGTTCTTC.

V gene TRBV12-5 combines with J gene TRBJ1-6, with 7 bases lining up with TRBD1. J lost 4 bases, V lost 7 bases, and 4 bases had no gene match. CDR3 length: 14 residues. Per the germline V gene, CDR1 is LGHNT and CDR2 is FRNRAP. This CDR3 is CASDEGAYNSPLHF. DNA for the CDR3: TGTGCTAGTGATGAGGGGGCTTATAATTCACCCCTCCACTTT.

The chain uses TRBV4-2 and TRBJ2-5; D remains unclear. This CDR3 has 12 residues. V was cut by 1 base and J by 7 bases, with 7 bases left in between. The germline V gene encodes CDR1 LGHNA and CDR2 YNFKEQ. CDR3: CASSQVSGTQYF. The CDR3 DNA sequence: TGTGCCAGCAGCCAAGTTTCGGGGACCCAGTACTTC.